The 27 T cell receptor beta chains listed next were all sequenced from one sample in a study of monozygotic twins with inflammatory bowel disease. For each CDR3 protein, TCRdb gives one entry from its re-call of the 5' RACE reads, without DNA. The table for this sample gives 80,000 or so distinct CDR3 sequences. Sequencing was performed on blood. The receptors shown here come from a human donor with ulcerative colitis or Crohn's disease, or a healthy co-twin of an affected twin (not recorded which).

The chain links TRBV27 to TRBJ1-1; TCRdb reports TRBD1, a call that lacks DNA to check it against. The CDR3 sequence is 15 residues long. From germline, CDR1 is MNHEY and CDR2 SMNVEV (reference sequence). The CDR3 is CASSRSPTGRTEAFF.

This chain links TRBV5-1 with TRBJ1-2; the TRBD1 assignment by TCRdb is unverifiable without DNA. The germline V gene has CDR1 SGHRS and CDR2 YFSETQ. This CDR3 is 17 amino acids long. Here the CDR3 reads CASSSYPQGQDTYGYTF.

The V gene is TRBV5-1, the J gene TRBJ1-3; there is no DNA to check the TCRdb D call of TRBD1. Looked up from germline, CDR1 is SGHRS and CDR2 is YFSETQ. This CDR3 comprises 15 residues. CDR3 sequence reads: CASTQDRVSGNTIYF.

The V call is TRBV11-1, the J call TRBJ1-1; TCRdb indicates TRBD1, and absent DNA this call remains unverified. Germline loops: CDR1 SGHAT, CDR2 FQDESV (reference sequence). The CDR3 is 16 residues long. The CDR3 is CASSHPSTGYHTEAFF.

The chain joins TRBV5-1 to TRBJ1-1; no DNA is available, so the TRBD1 call from TCRdb remains unchecked. Germline lookup yields CDR1 SGHRS and CDR2 YFSETQ. The CDR3 extends over 14 amino acids. CDR3 sequence reads: CATRFAQGDTEAFF.

The gene calls are TRBV11-2 and TRBJ2-3; as DNA is missing, the TRBD1 call by TCRdb cannot be tested. Germline V lookup: CDR1 SGHAT, CDR2 FQNNGV. The CDR3 contains 17 residues. The CDR3 is CASSLDLGTGPTDTQYF.

The chain is built from TRBV7-9 and TRBJ2-6. The CDR3 is 17 residues long. Germline loops: CDR1 SEHNR, CDR2 FQNEAQ (reference sequence). The CDR3 region is CASSLAYRKMGANVLTF.

The chain joins TRBV9 to TRBJ2-3. CDR3 length: 14 amino acids. CDR1 and CDR2 from the germline V gene are SGDLS and YYNGEE. The chain's CDR3 is CASSASSFTDTQYF.

CDR3 sequence: CASSLQDRITDTQYF. The chain uses TRBV7-3 and TRBJ2-3; TCRdb calls TRBD1, which cannot be checked without DNA. CDR3 length: 15 amino acids. Germline V gene lookup returns CDR1 SGHTA and CDR2 FQGTGA. Variable domain in full (rest from reference TRBV7-3 and TRBJ2-3): GAGVSQTPSNKVTEKGKYVELRCDPISGHTALYWYRQSLGQGPEFLIYFQGTGAADDSGLPNDRFFAVRPEGSVSTLKIQRTERGDSAVYLCASSLQDRITDTQYFGPGTRLTVL.

V is TRBV20-1 and J is TRBJ1-5; there is no DNA to check the TCRdb D call of TRBD1. The CDR3 is 14 amino acids. Germline V gives CDR1 DFQATT, CDR2 SNEGSKA (reference sequence). The CDR3 is CSAWTEGVNQPQHF.

The J gene is TRBJ2-3, the V gene TRBV5-6. Looked up from germline, CDR1 is SGHDT and CDR2 is YYEEEE. The CDR3 runs to 15 residues. This CDR3 reads CASALSRLVPDTQYF.

The chain carries TRBV12-3 or TRBV12-4 and TRBJ1-4. The CDR3 sequence is 14 residues long. CDR3 amino acids: CASSQGGTNEKLFF.

CDR3 loop: CASSLNLLDSSIYGYTF. The chain carries TRBV7-9 and TRBJ1-2; TCRdb's assignment of TRBD1 cannot be checked, as there is no DNA. The CDR3 sequence is 17 residues long. Germline CDR1 SEHNR, CDR2 FQNEAQ (reference sequence).

The rearrangement uses TRBV19 and TRBJ1-5; there is no DNA to check the TCRdb D call of TRBD1. This CDR3 is built from 15 residues. Germline lookup yields CDR1 LNHDA and CDR2 SQIVND (reference sequence). The CDR3 spells CASSWTANSNQPQHF. The full variable domain, in which reference TRBV19 and TRBJ1-5 provide the parts outside the CDR3, is DGGITQSPKYLFRKEGQNVTLSCEQNLNHDAMYWYRQDPGQGLRLIYYSQIVNDFQKGDIAEGYSVSREKKESFPLTVTSAQKNPTAFYLCASSWTANSNQPQHFGDGTRLSIL.

The rearrangement links TRBV2 to TRBJ1-1; no DNA is available, so the TRBD1 call from TCRdb remains unchecked. The CDR3 consists of 15 residues. Germline lookup yields CDR1 SNHLY and CDR2 FYNNEI. The CDR3 region is CASRENRGLISEAFF.

V usage is TRBV7-8 and J usage is TRBJ2-7; TCRdb selects TRBD2, and the lack of DNA leaves this call unchecked. Germline CDR1 and CDR2: SGHVS and FQNEAQ. The CDR3 runs to 15 residues. This CDR3 reads CASSLQGLASSEQYF.

The J gene is TRBJ1-6, the V gene TRBV4-1; the D gene TCRdb calls, TRBD1, cannot be checked with no DNA. The CDR3 runs to 15 residues. Germline lookup yields CDR1 MGHRA and CDR2 YSYEKL. CDR3 sequence reads: CASSQGGVSNSPLHF.

The chain joins TRBV27 to TRBJ1-1; TCRdb designates TRBD1, a call that cannot be tested without DNA. CDR3 length equals 13 residues. Germline-derived CDR1 and CDR2 are MNHEY and SMNVEV (reference sequence). The CDR3 loop is CASSSYGAGAAFF.

The chain joins TRBV6-1 to TRBJ1-3; there is no DNA to check the TCRdb D call of TRBD1. CDR3 length equals 18 residues. From germline, CDR1 is MNHNS and CDR2 SASEGT. CDR3 amino acids: CASSGRNPTTGAGNTIYF.

The chain carries TRBV11-2 and TRBJ1-3. The germline CDR1 and CDR2 sequences are SGHAT and FQNNGV. The CDR3 contains 13 residues. The CDR3 here is CASSLERRNTIYF.

The chain couples TRBV6-6 to TRBJ1-6; the TCRdb D gene call, TRBD1, has no DNA to confirm it. This CDR3 is 14 amino acids long. The germline gives CDR1 MNHNY, CDR2 SVGAGI (reference sequence). CDR3 amino acids: CASSTGGAPSPLHF.

CDR3 amino acids: CASTDPGQERSYEQYF. This chain connects TRBV11-2 to TRBJ2-7; lacking DNA, the TRBD1 call made by TCRdb goes unchecked. The CDR3 extends over 16 amino acids. The germline gives CDR1 SGHAT, CDR2 FQNNGV.

The chain is built from TRBV24-1 and TRBJ2-1; TCRdb names TRBD1, which stays unverified in the absence of DNA. In germline, CDR1 is KGHDR, CDR2 SFDVKD. The CDR3 has 17 residues. This CDR3 reads CATSDLPGAGPYNEQFF.

V gene TRBV2 combines with J gene TRBJ1-6. The CDR3 spans 15 residues. The germline CDR1 and CDR2 sequences are SNHLY and FYNNEI. The chain's CDR3 is CASRWGPTHNSPLHF. Complete variable domain (other parts from reference TRBV2 and TRBJ1-6): EPEVTQTPSHQVTQMGQEVILRCVPISNHLYFYWYRQILGQKVEFLVSFYNNEISEKSEIFDDQFSVERPDGSNFTLKIRSTKLEDSAMYFCASRWGPTHNSPLHFGNGTRLTVT.

The CDR3 loop reads CASSLAGGGAFF. This rearrangement joins TRBV5-6 to TRBJ1-1; TCRdb returns TRBD1, unconfirmable since there is no DNA. There are 12 residues in the CDR3. CDR1 and CDR2 (germline): SGHDT, YYEEEE.

The rearrangement links TRBV29-1 to TRBJ2-5; the D call of TRBD2 rests on TCRdb alone, since no DNA is present to check it. The germline V gene encodes CDR1 SQVTM and CDR2 ANQGSEA. The CDR3 has 12 amino acids. The CDR3 protein is CSVSGGQETQYF. Supplemented by reference TRBV29-1 and TRBJ2-5, the full variable domain reads SAVISQKPSRDICQRGTSLTIQCQVDSQVTMMFWYRQQPGQSLTLIATANQGSEATYESGFVIDKFPISRPNLTFSTLTVSNMSPEDSSIYLCSVSGGQETQYFGPGTRLLVL.

The CDR3 here is CASSSTGNEQYF. The rearrangement joins TRBV5-1 to TRBJ2-7; with no DNA, the TCRdb D assignment of TRBD1 cannot be verified. Germline CDR1 SGHRS, CDR2 YFSETQ. This CDR3 is 12 amino acids long.